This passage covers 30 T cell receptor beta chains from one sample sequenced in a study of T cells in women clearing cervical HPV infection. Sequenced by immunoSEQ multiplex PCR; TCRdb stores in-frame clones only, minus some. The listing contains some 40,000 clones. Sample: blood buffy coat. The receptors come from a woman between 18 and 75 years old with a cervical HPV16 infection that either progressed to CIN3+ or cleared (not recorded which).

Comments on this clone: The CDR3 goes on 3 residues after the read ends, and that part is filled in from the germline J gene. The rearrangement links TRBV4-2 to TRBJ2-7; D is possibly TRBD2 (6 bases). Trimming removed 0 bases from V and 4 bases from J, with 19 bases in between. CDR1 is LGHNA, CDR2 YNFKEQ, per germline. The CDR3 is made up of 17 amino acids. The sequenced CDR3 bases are TGTGCCAGCAGCCAAGAAATGTCCGCCGGGGGTTATTACGAG. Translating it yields CASSQEMSAGGYYE. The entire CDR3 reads CASSQEMSAGGYYEQYF.

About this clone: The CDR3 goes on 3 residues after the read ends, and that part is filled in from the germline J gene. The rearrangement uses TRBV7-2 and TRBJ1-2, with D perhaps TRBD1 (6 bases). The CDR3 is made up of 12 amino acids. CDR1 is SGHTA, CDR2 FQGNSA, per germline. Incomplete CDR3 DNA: TGTGCCAGCAGCTGGACAGCCTACGAC. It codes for CASSWTAYD. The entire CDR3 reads CASSWTAYDYTF.

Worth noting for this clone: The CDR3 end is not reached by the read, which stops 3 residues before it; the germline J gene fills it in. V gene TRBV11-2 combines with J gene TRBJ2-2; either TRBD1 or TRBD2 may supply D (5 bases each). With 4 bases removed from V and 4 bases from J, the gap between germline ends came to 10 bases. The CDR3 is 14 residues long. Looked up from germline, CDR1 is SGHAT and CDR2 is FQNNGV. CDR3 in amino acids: CASSSLRGTGELFF. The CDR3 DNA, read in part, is TGTGCCAGCAGCTCCCTGAGGGGCACCGGGGAG.

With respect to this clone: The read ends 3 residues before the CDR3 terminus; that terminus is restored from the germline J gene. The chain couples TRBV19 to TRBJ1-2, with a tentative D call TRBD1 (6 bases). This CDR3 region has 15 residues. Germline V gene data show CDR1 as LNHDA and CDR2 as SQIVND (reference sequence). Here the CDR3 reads CASSIDQGMLYDYTF. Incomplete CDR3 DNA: TGTGCCAGTAGTATAGACCAGGGGATGTTATACGAC.

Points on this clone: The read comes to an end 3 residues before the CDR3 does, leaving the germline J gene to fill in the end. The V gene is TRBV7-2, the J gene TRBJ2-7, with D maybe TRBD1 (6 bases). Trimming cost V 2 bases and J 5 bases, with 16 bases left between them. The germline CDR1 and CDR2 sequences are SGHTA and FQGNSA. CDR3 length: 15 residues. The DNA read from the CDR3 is TGTGCCAGCAGCTTATGGGGCAGGGGTACGGACGAG. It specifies CASSLWGRGTDE. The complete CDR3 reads CASSLWGRGTDEQYF.

The sequenced part of the CDR3 DNA is TGTGCCATTTCCCCGACTAGCGGGAATATCGGGGAG. Protein: CAISPTSGNIGE. The whole CDR3 region reads CAISPTSGNIGELFF. This sequence joins TRBV19 and TRBJ2-2; 11 positions agree with TRBD2. The CDR3 end is not reached by the read, which stops 3 residues before it; the germline J gene fills it in. V dropped 10 bases and J dropped 7; count of bases not matched to a gene: 11. This CDR3 is built from 15 residues. Germline V gives CDR1 LNHDA, CDR2 SQIVND (reference sequence).

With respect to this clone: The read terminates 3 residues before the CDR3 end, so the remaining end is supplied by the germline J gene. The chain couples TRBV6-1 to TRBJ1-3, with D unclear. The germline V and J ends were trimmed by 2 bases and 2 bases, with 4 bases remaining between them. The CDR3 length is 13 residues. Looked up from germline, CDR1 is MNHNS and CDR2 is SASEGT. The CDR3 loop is CASSEYPGNTIYF. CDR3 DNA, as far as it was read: TGTGCCAGCAGTGAATATCCTGGAAACACC.

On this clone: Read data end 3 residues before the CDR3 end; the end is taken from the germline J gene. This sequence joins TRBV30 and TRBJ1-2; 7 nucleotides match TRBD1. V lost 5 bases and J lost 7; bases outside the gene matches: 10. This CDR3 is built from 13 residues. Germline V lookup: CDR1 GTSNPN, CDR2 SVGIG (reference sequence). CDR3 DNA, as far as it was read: TGTGCCTGGGAGACAGGGACGGAAGCTGGC. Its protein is CAWETGTEAG. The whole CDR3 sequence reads CAWETGTEAGYTF. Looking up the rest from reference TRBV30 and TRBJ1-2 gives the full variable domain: SQTIHQWPATLVQPVGSPLSLECTVEGTSNPNLYWYRQAAGRGLQLLFYSVGIGQISSEVPQNLSASRPQDRQFILSSKKLLLSDSGFYLCAWETGTEAGYTFGSGTRLTVV.

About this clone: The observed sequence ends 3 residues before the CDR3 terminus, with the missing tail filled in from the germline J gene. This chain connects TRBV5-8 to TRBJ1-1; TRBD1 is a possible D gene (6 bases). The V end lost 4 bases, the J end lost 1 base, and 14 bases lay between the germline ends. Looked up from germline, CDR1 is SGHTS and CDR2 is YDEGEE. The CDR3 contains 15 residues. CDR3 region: CASSASGGANTEAFF. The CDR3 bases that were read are TGTGCCAGCAGCGCAAGCGGGGGGGCGAACACTGAA.

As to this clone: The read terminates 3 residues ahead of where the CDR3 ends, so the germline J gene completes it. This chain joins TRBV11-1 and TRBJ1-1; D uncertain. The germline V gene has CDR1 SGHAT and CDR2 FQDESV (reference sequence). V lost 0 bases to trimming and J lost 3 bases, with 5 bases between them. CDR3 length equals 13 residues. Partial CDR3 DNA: TGTGCCAGCAGCTTAGCCCGGTACACTGAA. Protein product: CASSLARYTE. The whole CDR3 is CASSLARYTEAFF.

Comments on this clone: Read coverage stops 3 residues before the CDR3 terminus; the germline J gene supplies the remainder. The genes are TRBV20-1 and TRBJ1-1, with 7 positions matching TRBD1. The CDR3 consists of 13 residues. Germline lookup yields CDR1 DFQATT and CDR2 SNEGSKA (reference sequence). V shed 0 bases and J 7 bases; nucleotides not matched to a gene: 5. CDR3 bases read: TGCAGTGCTAGAGATACAGGGGAGGTTGAA. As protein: CSARDTGEVE. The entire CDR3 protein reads CSARDTGEVEAFF.

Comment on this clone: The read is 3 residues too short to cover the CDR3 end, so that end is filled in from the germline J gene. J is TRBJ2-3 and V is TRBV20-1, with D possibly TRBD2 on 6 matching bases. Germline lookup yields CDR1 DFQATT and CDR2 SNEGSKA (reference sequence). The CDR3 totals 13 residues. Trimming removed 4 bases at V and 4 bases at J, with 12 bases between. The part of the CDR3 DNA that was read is TGCAGTGCTATTCCGCGGGATGCAGATACG. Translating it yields CSAIPRDADT. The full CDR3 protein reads CSAIPRDADTQYF.

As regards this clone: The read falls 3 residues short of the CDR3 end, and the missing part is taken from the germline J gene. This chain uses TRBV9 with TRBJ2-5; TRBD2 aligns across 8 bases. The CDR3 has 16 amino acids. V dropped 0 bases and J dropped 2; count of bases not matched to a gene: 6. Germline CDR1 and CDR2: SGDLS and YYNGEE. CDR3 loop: CASSVGSSGSQETQYF. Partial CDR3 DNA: TGTGCCAGCAGCGTAGGTTCTAGCGGGTCACAAGAGACC.

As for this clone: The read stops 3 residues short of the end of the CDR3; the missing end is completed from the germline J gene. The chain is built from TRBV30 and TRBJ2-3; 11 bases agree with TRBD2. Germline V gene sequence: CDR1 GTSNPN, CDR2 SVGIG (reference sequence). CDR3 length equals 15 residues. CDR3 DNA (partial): TGTGCCTGGAGTCGGACTAGCGGGCTTCAAGAGACG. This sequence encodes CAWSRTSGLQET. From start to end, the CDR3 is CAWSRTSGLQETQYF.

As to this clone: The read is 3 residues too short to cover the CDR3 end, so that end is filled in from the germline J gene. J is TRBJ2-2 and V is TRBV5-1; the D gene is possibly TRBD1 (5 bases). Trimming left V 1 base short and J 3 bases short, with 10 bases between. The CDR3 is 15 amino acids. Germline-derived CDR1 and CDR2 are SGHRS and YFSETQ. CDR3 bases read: TGCGCCAGCAGCTTGAGGGCAGGGTACACCGGGGAG. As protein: CASSLRAGYTGE. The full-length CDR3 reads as CASSLRAGYTGELFF. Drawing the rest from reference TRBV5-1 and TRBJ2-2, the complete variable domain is KAGVTQTPRYLIKTRGQQVTLSCSPISGHRSVSWYQQTPGQGLQFLFEYFSETQRNKGNFPGRFSGRQFSNSRSEMNVSTLELGDSALYLCASSLRAGYTGELFFGEGSRLTVL.

The CDR3 bases that were read are TGTGCCAGCAGGGACCCTGGGGGCAGCGAAGAGACC. Translation gives CASRDPGGSEET. The CDR3 in full is CASRDPGGSEETQYF. The chain couples TRBV5-4 to TRBJ2-5, with D possibly being TRBD1 (6 bases). The read gets to within 3 residues of the CDR3 end, and the germline J gene fills in the rest. Germline CDR1 SGHNT, CDR2 YYREEE (reference sequence). This CDR3 has 15 residues. Trimming removed 5 bases from V and 3 bases from J, with 17 bases in between. The whole variable domain, remainder taken from reference TRBV5-4 and TRBJ2-5, is ETGVTQSPTHLIKTRGQQVTLRCSSQSGHNTVSWYQQALGQGPQFIFQYYREEENGRGNFPPRFSGLQFPNYSSELNVNALELDDSALYLCASRDPGGSEETQYFGPGTRLLVL.

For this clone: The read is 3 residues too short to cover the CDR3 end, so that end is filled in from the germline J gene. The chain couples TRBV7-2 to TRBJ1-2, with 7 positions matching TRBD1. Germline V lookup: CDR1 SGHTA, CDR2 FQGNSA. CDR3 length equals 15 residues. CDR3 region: CASSFSYGQGEGYTF. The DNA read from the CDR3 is TGTGCCAGCAGCTTCTCATACGGGCAGGGGGAAGGC.

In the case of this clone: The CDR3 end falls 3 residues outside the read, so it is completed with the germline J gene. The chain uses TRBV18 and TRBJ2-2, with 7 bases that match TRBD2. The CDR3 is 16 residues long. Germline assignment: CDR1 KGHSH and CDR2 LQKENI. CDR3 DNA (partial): TGTGCCAGCTCTCCATTAGAGGCAGGGACTAATGAAAAG. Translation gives CASSPLEAGTNEK. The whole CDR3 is CASSPLEAGTNEKLFF.

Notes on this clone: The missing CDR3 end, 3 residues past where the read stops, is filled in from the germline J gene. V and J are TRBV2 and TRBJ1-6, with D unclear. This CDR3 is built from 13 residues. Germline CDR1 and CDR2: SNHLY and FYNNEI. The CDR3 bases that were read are TGTGCCAGCAGTGAATCAGTATCAAAGTCC. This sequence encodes CASSESVSKS. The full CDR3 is CASSESVSKSLHF.

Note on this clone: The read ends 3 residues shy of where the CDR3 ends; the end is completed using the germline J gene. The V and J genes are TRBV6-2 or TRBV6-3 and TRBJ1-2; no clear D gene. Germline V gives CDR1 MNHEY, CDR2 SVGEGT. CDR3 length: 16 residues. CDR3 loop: CASSWLAGPPYNDYTF. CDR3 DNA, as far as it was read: TGTGCCAGCAGTTGGCTAGCGGGCCCTCCTTACAATGAC.

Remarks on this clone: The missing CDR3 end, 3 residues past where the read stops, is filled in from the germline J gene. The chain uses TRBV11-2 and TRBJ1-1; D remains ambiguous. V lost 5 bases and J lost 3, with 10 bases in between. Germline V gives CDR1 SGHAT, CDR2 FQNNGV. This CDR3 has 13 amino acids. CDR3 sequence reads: CASSVTMYTEAFF. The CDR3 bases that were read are TGTGCCAGCAGCGTTACTATGTACACTGAA.

The CDR3 DNA, read in part, is TGTGCCATCAGTGATTCGACCCCAGGGAATTCACCA. Translation gives CAISDSTPGNSP. The complete CDR3 sequence is CAISDSTPGNSPLFF. V is TRBV10-3 and J is TRBJ1-4, with a tentative D call TRBD1 (5 bases). The CDR3 is cut off 3 residues early in the read; its end comes from the germline J gene. CDR3 length equals 15 residues. Germline V gene data show CDR1 as ENHRY and CDR2 as SYGVKD.

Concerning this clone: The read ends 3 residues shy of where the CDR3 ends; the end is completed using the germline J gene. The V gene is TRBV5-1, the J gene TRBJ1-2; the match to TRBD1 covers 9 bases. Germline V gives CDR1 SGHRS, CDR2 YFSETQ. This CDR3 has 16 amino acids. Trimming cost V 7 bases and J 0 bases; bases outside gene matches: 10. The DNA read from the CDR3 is TGCGCCAGCGACCCGGGACAGGGAACCTCTAACTATGGC. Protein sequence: CASDPGQGTSNYG. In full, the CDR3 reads CASDPGQGTSNYGYTF.

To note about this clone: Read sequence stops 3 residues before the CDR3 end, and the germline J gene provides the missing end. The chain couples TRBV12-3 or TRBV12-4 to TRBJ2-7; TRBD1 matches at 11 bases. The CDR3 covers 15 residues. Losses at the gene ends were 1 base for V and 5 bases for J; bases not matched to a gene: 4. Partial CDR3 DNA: TGTGCCAGCAGTTTAGGGACAGGGGGCTACGACGAG. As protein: CASSLGTGGYDE. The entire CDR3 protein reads CASSLGTGGYDEQYF.

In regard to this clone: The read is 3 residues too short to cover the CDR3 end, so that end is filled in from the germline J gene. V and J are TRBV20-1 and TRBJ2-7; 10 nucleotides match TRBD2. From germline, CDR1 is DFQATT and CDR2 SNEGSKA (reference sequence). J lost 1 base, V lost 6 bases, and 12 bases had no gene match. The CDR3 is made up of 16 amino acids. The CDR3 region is CSALPGTSGVSYEQYF. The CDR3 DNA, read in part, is TGCAGTGCGCTACCTGGAACTAGCGGGGTTTCCTACGAG.

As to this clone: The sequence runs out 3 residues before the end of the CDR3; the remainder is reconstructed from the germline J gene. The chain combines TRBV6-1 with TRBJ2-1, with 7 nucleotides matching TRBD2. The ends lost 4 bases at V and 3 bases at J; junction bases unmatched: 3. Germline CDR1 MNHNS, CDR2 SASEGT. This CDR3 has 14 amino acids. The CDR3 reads CASSGASGYNEQFF. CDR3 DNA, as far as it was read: TGTGCCAGCAGTGGGGCTAGCGGCTACAATGAG.

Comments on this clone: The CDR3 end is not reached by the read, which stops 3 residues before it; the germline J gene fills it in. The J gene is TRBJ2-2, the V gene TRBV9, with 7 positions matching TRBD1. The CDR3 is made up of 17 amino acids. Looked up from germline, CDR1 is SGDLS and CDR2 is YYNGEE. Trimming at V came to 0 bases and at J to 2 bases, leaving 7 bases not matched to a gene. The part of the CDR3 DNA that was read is TGTGCCAGCAGCGTAGAGGGGGCAGGGCTAAACACCGGGGAG. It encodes CASSVEGAGLNTGE. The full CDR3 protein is CASSVEGAGLNTGELFF.

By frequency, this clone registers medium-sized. Partial CDR3 DNA: TGCGCCAGCAGCCAGGACAGGGGGGGACATGGC. This codes for CASSQDRGGHG. The full CDR3 reads CASSQDRGGHGYTF. The chain carries TRBV4-1 and TRBJ1-2; TRBD1 matches at 10 bases. The read is 3 residues too short to cover the CDR3 end, so that end is filled in from the germline J gene. Germline lookup yields CDR1 MGHRA and CDR2 YSYEKL. V lost 3 bases, J lost 6 bases, and 4 bases stayed unmatched. The CDR3 totals 14 residues.

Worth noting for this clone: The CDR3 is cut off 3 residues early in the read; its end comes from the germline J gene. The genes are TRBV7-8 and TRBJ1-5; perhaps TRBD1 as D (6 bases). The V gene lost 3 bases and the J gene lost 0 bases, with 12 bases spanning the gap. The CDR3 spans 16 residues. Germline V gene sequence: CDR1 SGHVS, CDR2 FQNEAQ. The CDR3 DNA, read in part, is TGTGCCAGCAGCTTTGCAGGGGCGTATAGCAATCAGCCC. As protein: CASSFAGAYSNQP. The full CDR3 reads CASSFAGAYSNQPQHF.

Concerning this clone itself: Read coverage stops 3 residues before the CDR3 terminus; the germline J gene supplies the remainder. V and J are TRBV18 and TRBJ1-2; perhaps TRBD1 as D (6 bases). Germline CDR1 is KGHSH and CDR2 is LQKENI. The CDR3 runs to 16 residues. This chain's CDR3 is CASSPPAGVSTDTYTF. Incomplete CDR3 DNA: TGTGCCAGCTCACCACCCGCAGGGGTCAGCACAGATACC.